Shown below are 6 T cell receptor beta chains from a single sample sequenced in a study of cytomegalovirus exposure and HLA in healthy donors. Both 60 Vbeta primers and 13 Jbeta primers went into the PCR. Profiled with immunoSEQ multiplex PCR; TCRdb holds only in-frame clones, not every one. The sample data list fewer than 200,000 clones. Sequenced: PBMCs. The receptors shown here come from a woman aged 55-75 years in good health and CMV-seronegative.

The V gene is TRBV30, the J gene TRBJ2-6, with 11 bases lining up with TRBD1. CDR1 is GTSNPN and CDR2 is SVGIG in the germline V gene (reference sequence). CDR3 length: 16 residues. DNA of the CDR3: TGTGTCTTGGGGACAGGGGGTGACTCTGGGGCCAACGTCCTGACTTTC. This encodes CVLGTGGDSGANVLTF. The variable domain in full, completed from reference TRBV30 and TRBJ2-6, reads SQTIHQWPATLVQPVGSPLSLECTVEGTSNPNLYWYRQAAGRGLQLLFYSVGIGQISSEVPQNLSASRPQDRQFILSSKKLLLSDSGFYLCVLGTGGDSGANVLTFGAGSRLTVL.

With respect to this clone: This CDR3 is also generated by other DNA sequences in the sample. The chain carries TRBV6-4 and TRBJ2-3, with 7 bases that match TRBD2. Trimming at V came to 2 bases and at J to 1 base, leaving 0 bases not matched to a gene. The CDR3 contains 14 residues. The V gene's germline CDR1 is MRHNA and CDR2 SNTAGT. DNA for the CDR3: TGTGCCAGCAGTGACGGGGGGGGCACAGATACGCAGTATTTT. Its protein product is CASSDGGGTDTQYF.

The chain recombines TRBV9 with TRBJ1-2; 7 nucleotides line up with TRBD1. Trimming removed 4 bases from V and 2 bases from J; junction bases left unmatched: 8. Germline CDR1 reads SGDLS; CDR2 reads YYNGEE. The CDR3 covers 15 residues. CDR3 DNA: TGTGCCAGCAGCATCACAGGGGCGGGCAACTATGGCTACACCTTC. Amino acid sequence: CASSITGAGNYGYTF.

The chain has TRBV9 and TRBJ1-2, with no clear D. Germline CDR1 and CDR2: SGDLS and YYNGEE. The CDR3 loop spans 14 amino acids. The V end was cut by 4 bases, the J end by 4 bases, with 14 bases between. The CDR3 here is CASSTFTSAYGYTF. CDR3 DNA: TGTGCCAGCAGCACATTCACCTCCGCCTATGGCTACACCTTC.

The chain couples TRBV19 to TRBJ1-4; D is ambiguous. CDR3 length: 11 amino acids. Germline CDR1 LNHDA, CDR2 SQIVND (reference sequence). V gave up 6 bases and J gave up 5 bases, with 4 bases separating them. CDR3 nucleotide sequence: TGTGCCAGTAGCACAAATGAAAAACTGTTTTTT. This sequence encodes CASSTNEKLFF.

The J gene is TRBJ1-6, the V gene TRBV6-1; D call uncertain. Trimming left V 0 bases short and J 17 bases short, with 11 bases between. Germline CDR1 is MNHNS and CDR2 is SASEGT. This CDR3 is built from 12 residues. This CDR3 reads CASSEARLAFHF. The CDR3 DNA follows: TGTGCCAGCAGTGAAGCAAGACTAGCCTTCCACTTT.